This entry lists 10 T cell receptor beta chains sequenced from one sample in a study of lymphopenia after photon versus proton radiotherapy. The table came from immunoSEQ multiplex PCR; TCRdb's copy has only in-frame clones and leaves some out. The sample contains some 20,000 clones, about 93% of which appear only once. The sample consisted of peripheral blood, taken from a patient treated with photon-based radiotherapy. These receptors originate from a man aged 55 to 70 with pancreatic cancer.

In its sample, this clone was seen once. The chain joins TRBV7-9 to TRBJ1-2, with a tentative D call TRBD1 (5 bases). This CDR3 comprises 15 residues. The germline CDR1 and CDR2 sequences are SEHNR and FQNEAQ (reference sequence). Trimming took 5 bases from V and 3 from J, leaving 16 bases between them. The CDR3 is CASSLPQGMHYGYTF. CDR3 in DNA: TGTGCCAGCAGCCTCCCTCAGGGAATGCACTATGGCTACACCTTC.

The chain combines TRBV5-4 with TRBJ2-5, with D unclear. This CDR3 is 13 amino acids long. The V end lost 1 base, the J end lost 4 bases, and 8 bases lay between the germline ends. Germline CDR1 is SGHNT and CDR2 is YYREEE (reference sequence). In nucleotides, the CDR3 is TGTGCCAGCAGCTTGTGGGGTCGAGAGACCCAGTACTTC. Protein: CASSLWGRETQYF.

The rearrangement links TRBV2 to TRBJ2-5; tentatively, D is TRBD2 (5 bases). Germline loops: CDR1 SNHLY, CDR2 FYNNEI. The ends were cut back, 4 bases at V and 2 bases at J, with 8 bases in the middle. The CDR3 is made up of 13 amino acids. CDR3 protein: CASSVTGQETQYF. CDR3 coding DNA: TGTGCCAGCAGTGTAACGGGGCAAGAGACCCAGTACTTC.

The chain links TRBV10-3 to TRBJ2-7; D might be TRBD2 (6 bases). This CDR3 spans 12 amino acids. Germline V gives CDR1 ENHRY, CDR2 SYGVKD. V lost 5 bases and J 6 bases, leaving 11 bases between the germline ends. Written as DNA, the CDR3 is TGTGCCATCAGTTCGGGGGAGGCCGAGCAGTACTTC. Amino acids: CAISSGEAEQYF.

This clone was recorded once. The chain joins TRBV18 to TRBJ1-1; D uncertain. Deletions cut 1 base from V and 1 base from J, with 10 bases between. Germline V CDR1 and CDR2: KGHSH, LQKENI. This CDR3 contains 15 residues. Written as DNA, the CDR3 is TGTGCCAGCTCACCACGACCTCGGGGGAACACTGAAGCTTTCTTT. The encoded protein is CASSPRPRGNTEAFF.

The chain joins TRBV7-9 to TRBJ2-5; D is tentatively TRBD1 or TRBD2 (5 bases each). Trimming removed 4 bases from V and 2 bases from J, with 17 bases in between. CDR3 length: 16 residues. Germline CDR1 SEHNR, CDR2 FQNEAQ (reference sequence). The CDR3 nucleotides read TGTGCCAGCAGCTACTCCCCGGGGCAGGGACAAGAGACCCAGTACTTC. Translating it yields CASSYSPGQGQETQYF. The full variable domain, completed using reference TRBV7-9 and TRBJ2-5, is DTGVSQNPRHKITKRGQNVTFRCDPISEHNRLYWYRQTLGQGPEFLTYFQNEAQLEKSRLLSDRFSAERPKGSFSTLEIQRTEQGDSAMYLCASSYSPGQGQETQYFGPGTRLLVL.

The V gene is TRBV4-1, the J gene TRBJ2-7, with a tentative D call TRBD2 (6 bases). Germline CDR1 reads MGHRA; CDR2 reads YSYEKL. With 4 bases removed from V and 2 bases from J, the gap between germline ends came to 15 bases. This CDR3 is 15 amino acids long. The CDR3 nucleotides read TGCGCCAGCAGCCCCAACCCGGGAGCCACCTACGAGCAGTACTTC. Translated: CASSPNPGATYEQYF.

The chain links TRBV9 to TRBJ2-1; the match to TRBD2 covers 8 bases. The CDR3 is made up of 15 amino acids. The V and J ends lost 4 bases and 3 bases, in that order; junction bases with no gene match: 6. CDR1 and CDR2 (germline): SGDLS, YYNGEE. In DNA form, the CDR3 reads TGTGCCAGCAGCCTCGGGGGGGCCTACTACAATGAGCAGTTCTTC. Its translation is CASSLGGAYYNEQFF.

This chain joins TRBV2 and TRBJ1-2; D is unclear. CDR3 length: 14 amino acids. Germline lookup yields CDR1 SNHLY and CDR2 FYNNEI. Deletions cut 1 base from V and 2 bases from J, with 8 bases between. This chain's CDR3 is CASSEGAENYGYTF. CDR3 DNA: TGTGCCAGCAGTGAAGGGGCAGAAAACTATGGCTACACCTTC. Supplemented by reference TRBV2 and TRBJ1-2, the full variable domain reads EPEVTQTPSHQVTQMGQEVILRCVPISNHLYFYWYRQILGQKVEFLVSFYNNEISEKSEIFDDQFSVERPDGSNFTLKIRSTKLEDSAMYFCASSEGAENYGYTFGSGTRLTVV.

The gene calls are TRBV30 and TRBJ2-1; TRBD2 agrees at 9 bases. Germline-derived CDR1 and CDR2 are GTSNPN and SVGIG (reference sequence). Losses at the gene ends were 3 bases for V and 6 bases for J; bases not matched to a gene: 15. The CDR3 sequence is 17 residues long. The DNA of the CDR3 is TGTGCCTGGAGCGAACGCGGGGGGGCCTTTAGGGTCAATGAGCAGTTCTTC. Encoded protein: CAWSERGGAFRVNEQFF.